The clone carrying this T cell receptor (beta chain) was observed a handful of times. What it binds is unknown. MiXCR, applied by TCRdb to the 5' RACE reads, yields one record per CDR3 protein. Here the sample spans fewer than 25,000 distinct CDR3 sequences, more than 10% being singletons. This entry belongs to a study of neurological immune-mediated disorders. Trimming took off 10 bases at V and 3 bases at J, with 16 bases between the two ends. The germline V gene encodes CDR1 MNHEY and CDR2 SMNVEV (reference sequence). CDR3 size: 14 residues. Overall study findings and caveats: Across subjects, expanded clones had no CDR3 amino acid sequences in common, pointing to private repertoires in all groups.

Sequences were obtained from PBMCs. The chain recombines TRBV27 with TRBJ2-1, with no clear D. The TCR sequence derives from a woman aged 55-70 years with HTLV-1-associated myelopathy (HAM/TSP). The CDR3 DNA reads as TGTGCCATCAGGAGTTCCGAGAGCTACAATGAGCAGTTCTTC. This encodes CAIRSSESYNEQFF.